This TCR beta chain was sequenced for a study of T cell responses to AZD1222 COVID-19 vaccine. Here immunoSEQ multiplex PCR was the method, and the copy in TCRdb shows in-frame clones only, minus some. The sample consists of about 150,000 clones, approximately 90% of them appearing once. The CDR3 consists of 16 residues. Deletions cut 1 base from V and 8 bases from J, with 20 bases between. Looked up from germline, CDR1 is SGHVS and CDR2 is FQNEAQ. Findings of the study overall: The study sampled repertoires only after the peak T cell response. White British donors predominated, females outnumbered males, and clonal diversity was possibly underestimated.

Concerning this clone itself: Its antigen is unidentified.

The chain carries TRBV7-8 and TRBJ1-2; perhaps TRBD1 as D (5 bases). Sequencing was performed on peripheral blood, taken 28 days after the second AZD1222 dose. The sequence was obtained from an adult who received the AZD1222 COVID-19 vaccine. The CDR3 here is CASSLGGQGGLLGYTF. The CDR3 DNA reads as TGTGCCAGCAGCTTAGGGGGTCAGGGTGGCCTTTTAGGCTACACCTTC.